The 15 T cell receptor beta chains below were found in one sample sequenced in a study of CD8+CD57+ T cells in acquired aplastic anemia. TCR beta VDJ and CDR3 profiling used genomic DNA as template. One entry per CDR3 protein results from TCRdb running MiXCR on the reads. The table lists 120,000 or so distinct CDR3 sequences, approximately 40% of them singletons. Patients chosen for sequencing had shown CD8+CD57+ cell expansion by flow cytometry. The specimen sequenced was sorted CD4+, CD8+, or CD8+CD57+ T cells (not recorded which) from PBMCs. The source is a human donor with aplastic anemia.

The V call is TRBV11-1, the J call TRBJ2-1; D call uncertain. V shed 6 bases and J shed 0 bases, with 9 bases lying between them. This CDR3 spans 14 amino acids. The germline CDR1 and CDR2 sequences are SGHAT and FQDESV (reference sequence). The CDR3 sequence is CASSLGNSYNEQFF. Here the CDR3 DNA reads TGTGCCAGCAGTCTTGGGAACTCCTACAATGAGCAGTTCTTC.

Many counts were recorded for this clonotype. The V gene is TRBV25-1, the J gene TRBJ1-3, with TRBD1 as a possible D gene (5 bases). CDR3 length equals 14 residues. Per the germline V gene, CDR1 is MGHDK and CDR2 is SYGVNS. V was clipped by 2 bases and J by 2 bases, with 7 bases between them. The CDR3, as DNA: TGTGCCAGCAGTGAAATAGGGGCTGGAAACACCATATATTTT. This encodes CASSEIGAGNTIYF.

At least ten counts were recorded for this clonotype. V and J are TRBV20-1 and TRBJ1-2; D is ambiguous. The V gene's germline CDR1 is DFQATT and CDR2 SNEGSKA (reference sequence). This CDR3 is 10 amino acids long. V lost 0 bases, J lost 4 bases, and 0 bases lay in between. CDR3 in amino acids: CSARDYGYTF. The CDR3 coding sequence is TGCAGTGCTAGAGACTATGGCTACACCTTC.

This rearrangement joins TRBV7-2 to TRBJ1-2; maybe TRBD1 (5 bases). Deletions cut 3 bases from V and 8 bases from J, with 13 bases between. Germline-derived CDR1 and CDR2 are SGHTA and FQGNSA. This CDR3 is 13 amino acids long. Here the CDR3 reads CASSLRGSPGYTF. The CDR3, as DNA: TGTGCCAGCAGCTTGAGGGGCAGTCCCGGCTACACCTTC.

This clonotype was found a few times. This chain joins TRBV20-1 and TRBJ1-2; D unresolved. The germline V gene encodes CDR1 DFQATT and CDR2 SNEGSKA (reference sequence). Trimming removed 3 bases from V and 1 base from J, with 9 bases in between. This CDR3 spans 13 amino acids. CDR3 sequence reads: CSARSGFNYGYTF. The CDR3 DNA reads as TGCAGTGCTAGGTCGGGGTTTAACTATGGCTACACCTTC.

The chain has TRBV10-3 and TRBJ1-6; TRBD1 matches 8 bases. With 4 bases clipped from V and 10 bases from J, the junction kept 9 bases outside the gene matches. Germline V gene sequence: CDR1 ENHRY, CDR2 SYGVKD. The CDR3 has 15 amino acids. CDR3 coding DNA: TGTGCCATCAGTGGCGGGGGACAGGCCCTATCACCCCTCCACTTT. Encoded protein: CAISGGGQALSPLHF.

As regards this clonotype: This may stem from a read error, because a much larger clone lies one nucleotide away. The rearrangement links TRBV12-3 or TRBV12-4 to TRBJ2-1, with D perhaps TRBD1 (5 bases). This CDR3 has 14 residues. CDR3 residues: CAISPGSTYNEQFF. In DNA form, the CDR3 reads TGTGCCATCAGTCCAGGGTCAACCTACAATGAGCAGTTCTTC.

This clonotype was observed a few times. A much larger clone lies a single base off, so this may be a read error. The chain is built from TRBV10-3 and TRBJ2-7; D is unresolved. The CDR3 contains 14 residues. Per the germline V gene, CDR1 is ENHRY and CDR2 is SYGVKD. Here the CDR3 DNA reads TGTGCCAGCAGTGAACTTCTCCAGACTGGGAAGCGGTACGTC. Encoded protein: CASSELLQTGKRYV.

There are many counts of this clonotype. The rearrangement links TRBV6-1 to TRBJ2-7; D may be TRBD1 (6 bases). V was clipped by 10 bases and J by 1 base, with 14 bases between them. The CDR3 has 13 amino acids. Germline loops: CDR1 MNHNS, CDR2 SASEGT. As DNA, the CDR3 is TGTGCCACAACCCAGACAGGTTCCTACGAGCAGTACTTC. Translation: CATTQTGSYEQYF.

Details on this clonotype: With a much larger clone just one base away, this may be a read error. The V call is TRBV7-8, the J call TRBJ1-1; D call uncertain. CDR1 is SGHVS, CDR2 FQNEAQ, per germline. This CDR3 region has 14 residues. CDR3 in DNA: TGTGCCAGCAGCTTTAGTCAGTGGAGCACTGAAGCTCTCTTT. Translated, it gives CASSFSQWSTEALF.

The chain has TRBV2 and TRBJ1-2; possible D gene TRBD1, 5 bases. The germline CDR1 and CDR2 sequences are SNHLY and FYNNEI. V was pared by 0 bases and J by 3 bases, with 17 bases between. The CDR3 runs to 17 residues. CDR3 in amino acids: CASSEALGAGNHYGYTF. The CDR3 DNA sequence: TGTGCCAGCAGTGAAGCCCTGGGAGCAGGGAACCACTATGGCTACACCTTC.

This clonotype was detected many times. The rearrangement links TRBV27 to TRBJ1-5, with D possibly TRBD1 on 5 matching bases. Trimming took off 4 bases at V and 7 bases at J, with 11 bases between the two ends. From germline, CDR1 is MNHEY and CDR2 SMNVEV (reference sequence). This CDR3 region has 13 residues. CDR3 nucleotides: TGTGCCAGCAGTTACGGACCAGGGCAGCCCCAGCATTTT. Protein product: CASSYGPGQPQHF.

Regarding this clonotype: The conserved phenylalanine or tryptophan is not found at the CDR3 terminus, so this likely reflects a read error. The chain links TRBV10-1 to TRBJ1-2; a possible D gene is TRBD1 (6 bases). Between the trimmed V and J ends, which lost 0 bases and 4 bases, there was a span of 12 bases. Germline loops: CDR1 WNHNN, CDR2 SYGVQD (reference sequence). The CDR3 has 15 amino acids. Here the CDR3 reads CASSESAGVSYGYTS. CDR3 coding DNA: TGCGCCAGCAGTGAGTCGGCAGGGGTGAGCTATGGCTACACCTCC.

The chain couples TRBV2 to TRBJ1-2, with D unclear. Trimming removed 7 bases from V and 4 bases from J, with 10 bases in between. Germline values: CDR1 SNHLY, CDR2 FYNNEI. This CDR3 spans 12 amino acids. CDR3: CASKSGLYGYTF. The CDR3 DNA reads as TGTGCCAGCAAGAGCGGACTCTATGGCTACACCTTC. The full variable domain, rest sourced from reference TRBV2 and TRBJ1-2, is EPEVTQTPSHQVTQMGQEVILRCVPISNHLYFYWYRQILGQKVEFLVSFYNNEISEKSEIFDDQFSVERPDGSNFTLKIRSTKLEDSAMYFCASKSGLYGYTFGSGTRLTVV.

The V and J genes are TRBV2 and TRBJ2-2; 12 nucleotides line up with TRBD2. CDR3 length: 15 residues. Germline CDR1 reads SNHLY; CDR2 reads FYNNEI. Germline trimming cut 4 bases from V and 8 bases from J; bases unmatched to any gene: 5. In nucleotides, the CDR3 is TGTGCCAGCAGTGTCCGGACTAGCGGGGATGGGGAGCTGTTTTTT. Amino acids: CASSVRTSGDGELFF.